The 31 T cell receptor beta chains in this list originate from one sample, sequenced in a study of cytomegalovirus exposure and HLA in healthy donors. Researchers ran the PCR with 60 Vbeta and 13 Jbeta primers. Generated by immunoSEQ multiplex PCR, the TCRdb table keeps only in-frame clones and is missing some. Among roughly 120,000 clones listed, around 80% were seen once. Sample: PBMCs. These receptors all come from a middle-aged man in good health and CMV-seronegative.

This chain uses TRBV11-2 with TRBJ1-3; D ambiguous. This CDR3 is built from 13 residues. Trimming took 6 bases from V and 4 from J, leaving 10 bases between them. CDR1 is SGHAT, CDR2 FQNNGV, per germline. The CDR3 nucleotides are TGTGCCAGCAGTTTCTGGGCAGGAAACACCATATATTTT. Protein: CASSFWAGNTIYF. Full variable domain (missing parts from reference TRBV11-2 and TRBJ1-3): EAGVAQSPRYKIIEKRQSVAFWCNPISGHATLYWYQQILGQGPKLLIQFQNNGVVDDSQLPKDRFSAERLKGVDSTLKIQPAKLEDSAVYLCASSFWAGNTIYFGEGSWLTVV.

The chain couples TRBV11-1 to TRBJ2-2; D unresolved. Germline V lookup: CDR1 SGHAT, CDR2 FQDESV (reference sequence). Trimming cost V 3 bases and J 6 bases, with 14 bases left between them. CDR3 length: 15 residues. The CDR3 protein is CASSFPSRTPGELFF. In DNA, the CDR3 is TGTGCCAGCAGCTTTCCTAGTAGAACCCCCGGGGAGCTGTTTTTT. The full variable domain, in which reference TRBV11-1 and TRBJ2-2 provide the parts outside the CDR3, is EAEVAQSPRYKITEKSQAVAFWCDPISGHATLYWYRQILGQGPELLVQFQDESVVDDSQLPKDRFSAERLKGVDSTLKIQPAELGDSAMYLCASSFPSRTPGELFFGEGSRLTVL.

The chain is built from TRBV9 and TRBJ2-3; 9 bases agree with TRBD1. V was pared by 3 bases and J by 1 base, with 9 bases of the junction left unmatched. CDR3 length: 17 amino acids. The germline gives CDR1 SGDLS, CDR2 YYNGEE. In DNA form, the CDR3 reads TGTGCCAGCAGCGGGGGACAGGGTAGGGGTGGCACAGATACGCAGTATTTT. Translated, it gives CASSGGQGRGGTDTQYF.

This chain uses TRBV7-2 with TRBJ1-1, with 8 bases fitting TRBD1. This CDR3 has 15 residues. After removal of 3 bases from V and 6 bases from J, the junction contained 9 bases not matched to a gene. Germline assignment: CDR1 SGHTA and CDR2 FQGNSA. For the CDR3, the DNA is TGTGCCAGCAGCTTTCGACAGGGGAGCTACTCTGAAGCTTTCTTT. It encodes CASSFRQGSYSEAFF.

The V call is TRBV6-5, the J call TRBJ2-3, with 7 positions matching TRBD1. The CDR3 has 15 amino acids. V was pared by 2 bases and J by 1 base, with 3 bases of the junction left unmatched. The germline V gene has CDR1 MNHEY and CDR2 SVGAGI. The CDR3: CASSYIGTGTDTQYF. The CDR3 coding sequence is TGTGCCAGCAGTTACATCGGGACAGGCACAGATACGCAGTATTTT.

The chain uses TRBV7-3 and TRBJ2-1, with 10 bases lining up with TRBD1. Germline V gene sequence: CDR1 SGHTA, CDR2 FQGTGA. Losses at the gene ends were 4 bases for V and 2 bases for J; bases not matched to a gene: 2. The CDR3 has 15 amino acids. CDR3 coding DNA: TGTGCCAGCAGCTCGACAGGGGGCGCCTACAATGAGCAGTTCTTC. Amino acids: CASSSTGGAYNEQFF.

The rearrangement uses TRBV7-2 and TRBJ1-1; no clear D. Trimming shortened V by 2 bases and J by 1 base, and 11 bases separated the two germline ends. Germline CDR1 reads SGHTA; CDR2 reads FQGNSA. The CDR3 totals 15 residues. In DNA, the CDR3 is TGTGCCAGCAGCTTATTCGCAGGCCAGAACACTGAAGCTTTCTTT. Its protein is CASSLFAGQNTEAFF.

The V gene is TRBV4-3, the J gene TRBJ2-1; the match to TRBD2 covers 7 bases. Germline V gene data show CDR1 as LGHNA and CDR2 as YSLEER. J lost 4 bases, V lost 0 bases, and 3 bases had no gene match. CDR3 length: 15 amino acids. The CDR3 DNA is TGCGCCAGCAGCCAAGATTCGGGGGGTTACAATGAGCAGTTCTTC. Protein sequence: CASSQDSGGYNEQFF.

The chain has TRBV19 and TRBJ1-3, with D maybe TRBD1 (5 bases). The CDR3 runs 13 residues. Germline lookup yields CDR1 LNHDA and CDR2 SQIVND (reference sequence). Trimming removed 5 bases at V and 8 bases at J, with 13 bases between. The CDR3 DNA reads as TGTGCCAGTAGTCTCTACAGGTTCGACACCATATATTTT. Protein: CASSLYRFDTIYF.

The chain combines TRBV23-1 with TRBJ1-6; D might be TRBD1 (6 bases). TRBV23-1 is an ORF for which the function is uncertain. V was trimmed by 3 bases and J by 0 bases, leaving 18 bases between them. This CDR3 is 19 amino acids long. CDR3 protein: CASSHTLRGGRSYNSPLHF. Here the CDR3 DNA reads TGCGCCAGCAGTCACACCCTGCGGGGGGGCCGCTCCTATAATTCACCCCTCCACTTT.

V gene TRBV27 combines with J gene TRBJ1-1; 9 nucleotides align to TRBD1. J was trimmed by 1 base and V by 6 bases; bases with no gene match: 3. The germline gives CDR1 MNHEY, CDR2 SMNVEV (reference sequence). This CDR3 region has 14 residues. The CDR3 loop is CASRRQGGNTEAFF. CDR3 bases: TGTGCCAGCAGGCGACAGGGGGGGAACACTGAAGCTTTCTTT.

V usage is TRBV19 and J usage is TRBJ2-3; 8 nucleotides agree with TRBD1. CDR3 size: 15 residues. The J segment lost 4 bases and the V segment lost 1 base, leaving 4 bases of the junction unmatched. Per germline, CDR1 LNHDA and CDR2 SQIVND (reference sequence). The CDR3 here is CASSIAGQGSDTQYF. CDR3 DNA: TGTGCCAGTAGTATAGCAGGACAGGGCTCAGATACGCAGTATTTT.

This chain links TRBV9 with TRBJ1-1, with TRBD1 matching over 12 bases. Germline-derived CDR1 and CDR2 are SGDLS and YYNGEE. The trim removed 4 bases at V and 2 bases at J, leaving 12 bases unmatched. The CDR3 spans 18 residues. The CDR3 loop is CASSPHPGTGGGNTEAFF. CDR3 DNA: TGTGCCAGCAGCCCCCATCCCGGGACAGGGGGCGGCAACACTGAAGCTTTCTTT.

CDR3 in amino acids: CASSLSNEQFF. CDR3 DNA sequence: TGTGCCAGCAGTCTATCAAATGAGCAGTTCTTC. This chain connects TRBV6-1 to TRBJ2-1; D is undetermined. The CDR3 loop spans 11 amino acids. CDR1 is MNHNS and CDR2 is SASEGT in the germline V gene. V dropped 5 bases and J dropped 7 bases, with 6 bases sitting between them.

The J gene is TRBJ2-2, the V gene TRBV5-1; TRBD1 might be the D (6 bases). CDR1 and CDR2 from the germline V gene are SGHRS and YFSETQ. CDR3 length: 15 amino acids. V was trimmed by 4 bases and J by 3 bases, leaving 13 bases between them. The CDR3 loop is CASSTQGADTGELFF. In nucleotides, the CDR3 is TGCGCCAGCAGCACACAGGGAGCGGACACCGGGGAGCTGTTTTTT.

This sequence joins TRBV25-1 and TRBJ2-6; D is unresolved. Trimming stripped 8 bases from V and 1 base from J, with 6 bases between. Germline assignment: CDR1 MGHDK and CDR2 SYGVNS. The CDR3 has 13 amino acids. The CDR3 region has the DNA TGTGCCAGCTATCGTTCTGGGGCCAACGTCCTGACTTTC. Amino acid sequence: CASYRSGANVLTF.

J is TRBJ2-5 and V is TRBV29-1; 7 bases align to TRBD2. V shed 3 bases and J 4 bases; nucleotides not matched to a gene: 5. CDR1 and CDR2 (germline): SQVTM, ANQGSEA. This CDR3 spans 13 amino acids. As DNA, the CDR3 is TGCAGCGTTGATACTAGCGCTGGAGAGACCCAGTACTTC. It translates to CSVDTSAGETQYF.

V gene TRBV7-9 combines with J gene TRBJ1-6, with 7 bases aligning to TRBD1. This CDR3 comprises 15 residues. J gave up 7 bases and V 5 bases, and 8 bases lay outside the gene matches. Germline values: CDR1 SEHNR, CDR2 FQNEAQ (reference sequence). CDR3 DNA sequence: TGTGCCAGCAGCACTAGACAGGGCGACAATTCACCCCTCCACTTT. Translation gives CASSTRQGDNSPLHF.

This clone was detected only once. V gene TRBV19 combines with J gene TRBJ2-1, with TRBD1 identical over 7 bases. This CDR3 contains 14 residues. The V and J ends lost 5 bases and 13 bases, in that order; junction bases with no gene match: 14. Germline V gene lookup returns CDR1 LNHDA and CDR2 SQIVND (reference sequence). CDR3 residues: CASSELQGKASQFF. The DNA for the CDR3 is TGTGCCAGTAGTGAGCTACAGGGGAAGGCGTCTCAGTTCTTC.

The rearrangement uses TRBV9 and TRBJ2-5; D is unclear. The CDR3 contains 15 residues. Trimming pared 0 bases from V and 5 bases from J, leaving 14 bases between. The V gene's germline CDR1 is SGDLS and CDR2 YYNGEE. For the CDR3, the DNA is TGTGCCAGCAGCGTAGCTGCGAAGCCGTGGGAGACCCAGTACTTC. As protein: CASSVAAKPWETQYF.

V gene TRBV5-6 combines with J gene TRBJ1-3; TRBD1 might be the D (6 bases). Looked up from germline, CDR1 is SGHDT and CDR2 is YYEEEE. V lost 0 bases to trimming and J lost 0 bases, with 7 bases between them. The CDR3 is made up of 15 amino acids. The CDR3 protein is CASSLAGASGNTIYF. The CDR3 coding sequence is TGTGCCAGCAGCTTGGCAGGGGCCTCTGGAAACACCATATATTTT.

The rearrangement joins TRBV30 to TRBJ2-7; TRBD1 matches 7 bases. V dropped 1 base and J dropped 5; count of bases not matched to a gene: 17. The CDR3 totals 17 residues. Germline V gene sequence: CDR1 GTSNPN, CDR2 SVGIG (reference sequence). This CDR3 reads CAWSGAPSGSTGDEQYF. CDR3 sequence (DNA): TGTGCCTGGAGTGGGGCCCCCAGCGGAAGCACAGGGGACGAGCAGTACTTC.

V is TRBV23-1 and J is TRBJ2-7, with D possibly TRBD2 on 6 matching bases. TRBV23-1 is placed among ORFs of uncertain function. The CDR3 extends over 13 amino acids. Trimming stripped 10 bases from V and 7 bases from J, with 20 bases between. CDR3 DNA: TGCGCCAACCGCCGCGGGGAGCCCCGTGAGCAGTACTTC. Translated, it gives CANRRGEPREQYF.

The chain couples TRBV2 to TRBJ1-6, with 7 bases matching TRBD1. Germline V lookup: CDR1 SNHLY, CDR2 FYNNEI. V gave up 8 bases and J gave up 9 bases; unmatched junction bases: 7. The CDR3 is 13 residues long. CDR3: CASCGQVRSPLHF. In DNA form, the CDR3 reads TGTGCCAGCTGCGGACAGGTTCGTTCACCCCTCCACTTT.

The chain recombines TRBV5-4 with TRBJ1-1, with a tentative D call TRBD1 (5 bases). This CDR3 region has 16 residues. V was trimmed by 4 bases and J by 1 base, leaving 17 bases between them. Germline V CDR1 and CDR2: SGHNT, YYREEE (reference sequence). The CDR3 loop reads CASSRPDGQQNTEAFF. CDR3 nucleotide sequence: TGTGCCAGCAGCCGCCCGGACGGACAACAGAACACTGAAGCTTTCTTT.

The chain joins TRBV19 to TRBJ2-7; TRBD2 matches 13 bases. The V gene end was trimmed by 1 base and the J gene end by 5 bases; junction bases not matched to a gene: 11. Germline CDR1 LNHDA, CDR2 SQIVND (reference sequence). The CDR3 length is 18 residues. DNA for the CDR3: TGTGCCAGTAGTATAGGGGCCCGGACTAGCGGGAGAGGCGACGAGCAGTACTTC. Translation gives CASSIGARTSGRGDEQYF.

The V call is TRBV28, the J call TRBJ1-5, with a possible D match to TRBD1 (6 bases). Germline-derived CDR1 and CDR2 are MDHEN and SYDVKM. The CDR3 runs 16 residues. Between the trimmed V and J ends, which lost 7 bases and 4 bases, there was a span of 20 bases. The CDR3 DNA is TGTGCCAGCACCCCGTTAGGGGGAGGGTCTAATCAGCCCCAGCATTTT. As protein: CASTPLGGGSNQPQHF. The full variable domain, in which reference TRBV28 and TRBJ1-5 provide the parts outside the CDR3, is DVKVTQSSRYLVKRTGEKVFLECVQDMDHENMFWYRQDPGLGLRLIYFSYDVKMKEKGDIPEGYSVSREKKERFSLILESASTNQTSMYLCASTPLGGGSNQPQHFGDGTRLSIL.

In its sample, this clone was seen once. The chain combines TRBV29-1 with TRBJ2-1, with D perhaps TRBD2 (5 bases). Deletions cut 6 bases from V and 7 bases from J, with 16 bases between. Germline lookup yields CDR1 SQVTM and CDR2 ANQGSEA. This CDR3 is built from 13 residues. CDR3 sequence: CSVGLAVGNEQFF. The CDR3 nucleotides read TGCAGCGTGGGCCTAGCCGTGGGGAATGAGCAGTTCTTC.

V gene TRBV28 combines with J gene TRBJ1-5, with D uncertain. Germline-derived CDR1 and CDR2 are MDHEN and SYDVKM. V was shortened by 5 bases and J by 6 bases, with 8 bases between the two germline ends. The CDR3 loop spans 12 amino acids. The CDR3 region has the DNA TGTGCCAGCAGTGCTAATTTTCAGCCCCAGCATTTT. The encoded protein is CASSANFQPQHF.

The chain recombines TRBV7-6 with TRBJ1-2; maybe TRBD1 (5 bases). CDR3 size: 15 residues. Per germline, CDR1 SGHVS and CDR2 FNYEAQ. The V end was cut by 1 base, the J end by 6 bases, with 15 bases between. This CDR3 is CASSLEGNQGDGYTF. The CDR3, as DNA: TGTGCCAGCAGCTTAGAGGGAAATCAAGGGGATGGCTACACCTTC.

V usage is TRBV10-1 and J usage is TRBJ1-1; TRBD1 agrees at 8 bases. CDR1 and CDR2 from the germline V gene are WNHNN and SYGVQD (reference sequence). V was clipped by 0 bases and J by 4 bases; unmatched bases: 16. This CDR3 is 19 amino acids long. The CDR3 nucleotides are TGCGCCAGCAGTGAGTCGCCAAGGACAGGGAGGGCGAATAGCACTGAAGCTTTCTTT. Amino acids: CASSESPRTGRANSTEAFF.